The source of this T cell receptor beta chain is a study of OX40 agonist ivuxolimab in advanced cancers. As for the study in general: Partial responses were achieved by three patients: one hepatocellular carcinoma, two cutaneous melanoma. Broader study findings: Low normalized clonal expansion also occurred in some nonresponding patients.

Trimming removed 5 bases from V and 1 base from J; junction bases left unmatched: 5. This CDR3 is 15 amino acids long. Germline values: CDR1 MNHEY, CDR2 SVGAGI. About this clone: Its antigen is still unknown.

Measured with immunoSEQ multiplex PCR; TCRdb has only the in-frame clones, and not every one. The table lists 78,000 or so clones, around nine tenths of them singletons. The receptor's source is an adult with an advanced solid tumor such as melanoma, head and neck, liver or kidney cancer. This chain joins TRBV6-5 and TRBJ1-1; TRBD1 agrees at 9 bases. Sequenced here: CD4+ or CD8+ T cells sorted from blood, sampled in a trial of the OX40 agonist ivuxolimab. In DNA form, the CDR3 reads TGTGCCAGCAGTACTATGACAGGGGGGAACACTGAAGCTTTCTTT. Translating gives CASSTMTGGNTEAFF.